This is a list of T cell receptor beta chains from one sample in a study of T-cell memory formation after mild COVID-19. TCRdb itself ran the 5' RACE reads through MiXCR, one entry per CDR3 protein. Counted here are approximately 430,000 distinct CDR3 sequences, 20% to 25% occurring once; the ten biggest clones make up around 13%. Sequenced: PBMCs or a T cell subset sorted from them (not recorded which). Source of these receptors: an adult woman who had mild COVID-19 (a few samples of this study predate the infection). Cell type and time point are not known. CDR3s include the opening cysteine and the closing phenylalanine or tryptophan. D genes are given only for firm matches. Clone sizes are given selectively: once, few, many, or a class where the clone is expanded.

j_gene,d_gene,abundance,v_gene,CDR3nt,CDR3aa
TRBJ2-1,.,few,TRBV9,TGTGCCAGCAGCGTTAAGGGGGACTATTCTTACAATGAGCAGTTCTTC,CASSVKGDYSYNEQFF
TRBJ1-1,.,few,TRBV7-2,TGTGCCAGCAGCTTAGTAGGCTCGGGATCTGAAGCTTTCTTT,CASSLVGSGSEAFF
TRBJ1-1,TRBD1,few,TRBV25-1,TGTGCCAGCAGTTATCGGACAGGCCAGAACACTGAAGCTTTCTTT,CASSYRTGQNTEAFF
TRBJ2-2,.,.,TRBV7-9,TGTGCCAGCAGCCACGAGGACACCGGGGAGCTGTTTTTT,CASSHEDTGELFF
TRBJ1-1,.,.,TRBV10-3,TGTGCCATCAGTGAGTCGCAAACTGAGAACACTGAAGCTTTCTTT,CAISESQTENTEAFF
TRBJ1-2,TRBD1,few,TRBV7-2,TGTGCCAGCAGCATGGGACAGGGGGCGTCGGGTGGCTACACCTTC,CASSMGQGASGGYTF
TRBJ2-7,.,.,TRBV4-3,TGCGCCAGCAGCTCCACAACAGGGACCGGCAGGGAGCAGTACTTC,CASSSTTGTGREQYF
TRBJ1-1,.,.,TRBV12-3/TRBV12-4,TGTGCCAGCAGTGTCAGGGTCAACACTGAAGCTTTCTTT,CASSVRVNTEAFF
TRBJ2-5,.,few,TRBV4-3,TGCGCCAGCAGCCAAGTCCCGGGTCGGGGCCAGTACTTC,CASSQVPGRGQYF
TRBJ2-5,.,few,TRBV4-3,TGCGCCAGCAGCCAAGATCTCGGGACACGAGACCAAGAGACCCAGTACTTC,CASSQDLGTRDQETQYF
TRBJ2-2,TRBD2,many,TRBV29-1,TGCAGCGCTATAGCGGGGACGAACACCGGGGAGCTGTTTTTT,CSAIAGTNTGELFF
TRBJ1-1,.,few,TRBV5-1,TGCGCCAGCAGCAAGGAGGATTTTGGTACTGAAGCTTTCTTT,CASSKEDFGTEAFF
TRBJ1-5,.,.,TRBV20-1,TGCAGTGCTCACCAGGGATTGAGCAATCAGCCCCAGCATTTT,CSAHQGLSNQPQHF
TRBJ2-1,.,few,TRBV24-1,TGTGCCACCAGTGGAGAAAGTAGAGTCGTGTACAATGAGCAGTTCTTC,CATSGESRVVYNEQFF
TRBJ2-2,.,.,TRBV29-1,TGCAGCGTTTTGACAGCGAACACCGGGGAGCTGTTTTTT,CSVLTANTGELFF
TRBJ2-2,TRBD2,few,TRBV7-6,TGTGCCAGCAGCCGTAGCGGGGGGATGAACACCGGGGAGCTGTTTTTT,CASSRSGGMNTGELFF
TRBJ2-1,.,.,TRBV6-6,TGTGCCAGCAGTTCCAAGGGGAATGAGCAGTTCTTC,CASSSKGNEQFF
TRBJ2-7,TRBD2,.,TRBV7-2,TGTGCCAGCAGCTTAGTGGGACTAGCGGGGGGCTCCTACGAGCAGTACTTC,CASSLVGLAGGSYEQYF
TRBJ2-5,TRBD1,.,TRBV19,TGTGCCAGTAGTATTAGGTGGGGACAGCAAGAGACCCAGTACTTC,CASSIRWGQQETQYF
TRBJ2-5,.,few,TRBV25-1,TGTGCCAGCAGTGAGGTGGATGGAGAGACCCAGTACTTC,CASSEVDGETQYF
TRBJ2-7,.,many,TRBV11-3,TGTGCCAGCAGCTTAGAGGTCCAGCGGTACGAGCAGTACTTC,CASSLEVQRYEQYF
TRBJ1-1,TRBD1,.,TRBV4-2,TGTGCCAGCAGCCATAGAAAAACAGGGGGCGGCACTGAAGCTTTCTTT,CASSHRKTGGGTEAFF
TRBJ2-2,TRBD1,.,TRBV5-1,TGCGCCAGCAGCAGAAGTACAGGGGACACCGGGGAGCTGTTTTTT,CASSRSTGDTGELFF
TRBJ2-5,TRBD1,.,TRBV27,TGTGCCAGCAGTTTATGGCAGGGGGCTCAGGAGACCCAGTACTTC,CASSLWQGAQETQYF
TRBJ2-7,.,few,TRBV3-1,TGTGCCAGCAGCCAAGTTAGGGGACGGACGTACGAGCAGTACTTC,CASSQVRGRTYEQYF
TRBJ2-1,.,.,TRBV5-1,TGCGCCAGCAGCTTGGCTGTCAGCGGGTACAATGAGCAGTTCTTC,CASSLAVSGYNEQFF
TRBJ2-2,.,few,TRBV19,TGTGCCAGTAGTCCTCAGTCTAACACCGGGGAGCTGTTTTTT,CASSPQSNTGELFF
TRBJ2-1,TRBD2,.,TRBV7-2,TGTGCCAGCAGCTTCCAAGGGACTACCTTCAACAATGAGCAGTTCTTC,CASSFQGTTFNNEQFF
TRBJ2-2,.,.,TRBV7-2,TGTGCCAGCAGCCGGCAGACAGGCACCGGGGAGCTGTTTTTT,CASSRQTGTGELFF
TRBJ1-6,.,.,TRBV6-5,TGTGCCAGCAGTTACTCGGGGGGGCAAAGCTCCTATAATTCACCCCTCCACTTT,CASSYSGGQSSYNSPLHF